A single sample is the source of the 3 T cell receptor beta chains below, sequenced in a study of blood T cell repertoires in COVID-19 (dated by TCRdb to between 2020 and 2021). Library creation used the immunoSEQ multiplex PCR assay. Held by TCRdb, this immuneACCESS table contains in-frame sequences only and omits some clones. Under half of the omission traces to an unresolved V gene where checked; the cause of the rest is unknown. Within this sample are 230,000 or so clones, with 80% to 90% of them counted one time only. The top ten constitute around 20% of the sample. Sequenced input: peripheral blood. The receptors stem from a man aged 25 to 40 with active or convalescent COVID-19.

The chain uses TRBV7-8 and TRBJ2-1, with 10 nucleotides matching TRBD2. The CDR3 spans 18 residues. V trimming: 3 bases; J trimming: 9 bases; junction bases outside the gene matches: 17. Germline assignment: CDR1 SGHVS and CDR2 FQNEAQ. The CDR3 region is CASSLTPVRLAGVGEQFF. The CDR3 nucleotides are TGTGCCAGCAGCTTGACCCCCGTGAGGCTAGCGGGAGTCGGTGAGCAGTTCTTC.

The chain has TRBV7-9 and TRBJ1-2, with 8 positions matching TRBD1. The CDR3 totals 15 residues. Germline V gene sequence: CDR1 SEHNR, CDR2 FQNEAQ (reference sequence). With 5 bases clipped from V and 3 bases from J, the junction kept 8 bases outside the gene matches. Here the CDR3 DNA reads TGTGCCAGCAGCCGCGCGGGACAGGAACACTATGGCTACACCTTC. Its protein product is CASSRAGQEHYGYTF.

This chain uses TRBV4-1 with TRBJ2-7; 11 bases align to TRBD2. This CDR3 contains 16 residues. The germline V gene encodes CDR1 MGHRA and CDR2 YSYEKL. Losses at the gene ends were 5 bases for V and 6 bases for J; bases not matched to a gene: 12. CDR3 bases: TGCGCCAGCAGCATACGCTTAGCGGGAGGGCCTATCGAGCAGTACTTC. Encoded protein: CASSIRLAGGPIEQYF.